The 28 T cell receptor beta chains given below trace back to one sample, sequenced in a study of blood T cells in healthy people across ages (dated by TCRdb to 2013 to 2016). Receptor libraries were prepared by 5' RACE. Sequenced using an Illumina HiSeq 2500. A second roughly 7 to 12 cycle PCR used a sample-barcoded 5' primer and a J-beta primer mix. In TCRdb, the public reads were trimmed at Q25 with fastp and aligned with MiXCR, with productive beta chains retained. Each CDR3 protein gets just one entry, which takes the most common genes and DNA from the rows behind it. The sample table contains 800,000 or so distinct CDR3 sequences; only one count was recorded for about half of them. The ten biggest clones cover 15% to 20% of the sample. Sequencing used blood. These receptors originate from a man older than 75 in good health.

The V and J genes are TRBV20-1 and TRBJ1-5, with D unresolved. Germline loops: CDR1 DFQATT, CDR2 SNEGSKA (reference sequence). Trimming removed 6 bases from V and 0 bases from J, with 15 bases in between. There are 15 residues in the CDR3. The CDR3 is CSAPGRESSNQPQHF. CDR3 sequence (DNA): TGCAGTGCCCCCGGCCGGGAAAGTAGCAATCAGCCCCAGCATTTT.

This clonotype was observed once. This sequence joins TRBV21-1 and TRBJ2-4. TRBV21-1 is a recognized pseudogene. The CDR3 extends over 16 amino acids. The CDR3 region has the DNA TGTGCCAGCAGCAAAGGAAGGAAGCTAGCCAAAAACATTCAGTACTTC. Its translation: CASSKGRKLAKNIQYF.

The rearrangement links TRBV5-6 to TRBJ2-7; D is undetermined. With 6 bases removed from V and 2 bases from J, the gap between germline ends came to 15 bases. The CDR3 has 14 residues. In germline, CDR1 is SGHDT, CDR2 YYEEEE. The CDR3 here is CASKKTYSTYEQYF. The CDR3 DNA follows: TGTGCCAGCAAGAAGACCTATTCTACCTACGAGCAGTACTTC.

Turning to this clonotype: A much larger clone differs by one base, so this may be a read error. The V call is TRBV5-5, the J call TRBJ2-1; 10 bases map to TRBD2. Gene TRBJ2-7 matches the end of the DNA better, so the J call may be wrong. CDR1 is SGHKS and CDR2 is YYEKEE in the germline V gene (reference sequence). The CDR3 covers 15 residues. The CDR3 spells CASSLTSGIYNEQYF. The CDR3 nucleotides read TGTGCCAGCAGCTTGACTAGCGGGATATACAATGAGCAGTACTTC.

Comment on this clonotype: One end of the junction does not line up with germline, which may come from a read error. The gene calls are TRBV29-1 and TRBJ1-5, with TRBD1 matching over 11 bases. This CDR3 has 14 amino acids. The germline V gene has CDR1 SQVTM and CDR2 ANQGSEA. Written as DNA, the CDR3 is TGCGGCGTGGCGGGGACAGGGGGTGATCAGCCCCAGCATTTT. Residues: CGVAGTGGDQPQHF.

The V gene is TRBV5-6, the J gene TRBJ1-1; tentative D call: TRBD1 (6 bases). V was pared by 0 bases and J by 3 bases, with 15 bases between. The CDR3 runs to 16 residues. The germline V gene encodes CDR1 SGHDT and CDR2 YYEEEE. The CDR3 bases are TGTGCCAGCAGCTTGGAAACAGGGTTGGGCGACACTGAAGCTTTCTTT. Residues: CASSLETGLGDTEAFF.

The genes are TRBV29-1 and TRBJ1-1; 7 positions match TRBD1. There are 13 residues in the CDR3. The V gene's germline CDR1 is SQVTM and CDR2 ANQGSEA. V trimming: 5 bases; J trimming: 3 bases; junction bases outside the gene matches: 6. DNA of the CDR3: TGCAGCGTTATCAGGGGGAGGGACACTGAAGCTTTCTTT. It translates to CSVIRGRDTEAFF.

The gene calls are TRBV20-1 and TRBJ2-4, with unresolved D. The CDR3 consists of 15 residues. Germline CDR1 reads DFQATT; CDR2 reads SNEGSKA (reference sequence). Deletions cut 6 bases from V and 1 base from J, with 16 bases between. In nucleotides, the CDR3 is TGCAGTGCCCCCCCTCCGGGCCCCGCCAAAAACATTCAGTACTTC. It codes for CSAPPPGPAKNIQYF.

A note on this clonotype: This may be a read error: a much more frequent sequence differs by one nucleotide. The V gene is TRBV20-1, the J gene TRBJ1-2; a weak D match, TRBD1 (6 bases). Per germline, CDR1 DFQATT and CDR2 SNEGSKA (reference sequence). This CDR3 has 14 amino acids. The DNA of the CDR3 is TGCAGTGCTAGGAGGCCAGGGGAAAGCTATGGCTTCACCTTC. Protein: CSARRPGESYGFTF.

This chain uses TRBV6-6 with TRBJ2-6; unclear D gene. V lost 7 bases and J 0 bases, leaving 10 bases between the germline ends. Germline-derived CDR1 and CDR2 are MNHNY and SVGAGI (reference sequence). CDR3 length equals 15 residues. Written as DNA, the CDR3 is TGTGCCAGCATCCCGAGGAGCTCTGGGGCCAACGTCCTGACTTTC. This codes for CASIPRSSGANVLTF.

V gene TRBV29-1 combines with J gene TRBJ2-7; perhaps TRBD1 as D (6 bases). Trimming took off 1 base at V and 3 bases at J, with 13 bases between the two ends. Germline V gene sequence: CDR1 SQVTM, CDR2 ANQGSEA. This CDR3 has 14 amino acids. The DNA of the CDR3 is TGCAGCGTTGAAGGCCGGGACACCCGCTACGAGCAGTACTTC. Encoded protein: CSVEGRDTRYEQYF.

The rearrangement uses TRBV7-3 and TRBJ2-3; D remains ambiguous. Trimming pared 3 bases from V and 4 bases from J, leaving 11 bases between. Germline lookup yields CDR1 SGHTA and CDR2 FQGTGA. This CDR3 comprises 14 residues. For the CDR3, the DNA is TGTGCCAGCAGCTTCGACCACGGCGCAGATACGCAGTATTTT. The encoded protein is CASSFDHGADTQYF.

The chain couples TRBV4-2 to TRBJ2-3; 10 nucleotides agree with TRBD2. There are 17 residues in the CDR3. Germline trimming cut 2 bases from V and 6 bases from J; bases unmatched to any gene: 11. The germline V gene has CDR1 LGHNA and CDR2 YNFKEQ. The CDR3 spells CASSQKSGGALVDTQYF. In DNA form, the CDR3 reads TGTGCCAGCAGCCAAAAAAGCGGGGGGGCGTTGGTGGATACGCAGTATTTT.

This clonotype was seen at least ten times. The V and J genes are TRBV6-5 and TRBJ2-1, with 10 nucleotides matching TRBD2. CDR3 length: 14 amino acids. Per germline, CDR1 MNHEY and CDR2 SVGAGI. The J segment lost 5 bases and the V segment lost 8 bases, leaving 6 bases of the junction unmatched. The CDR3 DNA follows: TGTGCCAGCCGTCCGGGACTAGCGAACAATGAGCAGTTCTTC. Encoded protein: CASRPGLANNEQFF.

This clonotype occurred many times. The CDR3 nucleotides read TGTGCCAGCAGCTTAGAGTTTGGGACCCAGTACTTC. This sequence encodes CASSLEFGTQYF. V is TRBV7-2 and J is TRBJ2-5; no definite D call. Germline CDR1 and CDR2: SGHTA and FQGNSA. CDR3 size: 12 residues. With 1 base removed from V and 7 bases from J, the gap between germline ends came to 7 bases.

This chain uses TRBV12-3 or TRBV12-4 with TRBJ2-1; no clear D. V lost 2 bases to trimming and J lost 8 bases, with 10 bases between them. The CDR3 is 13 amino acids. The CDR3 is CASSLTIHDEQFF. CDR3 bases: TGTGCCAGCAGTTTAACCATACACGATGAGCAGTTCTTC.

The genes are TRBV20-1 and TRBJ2-1; D gene unclear. The CDR3 is made up of 9 amino acids. The germline CDR1 and CDR2 sequences are DFQATT and SNEGSKA (reference sequence). V was shortened by 3 bases and J by 8 bases, with 2 bases between the two germline ends. CDR3 sequence reads: CSARYEQFF. Here the CDR3 DNA reads TGCAGTGCTAGGTATGAGCAGTTCTTC.

The chain links TRBV20-1 to TRBJ1-1, with D hard to call. CDR3 size: 12 residues. Germline loops: CDR1 DFQATT, CDR2 SNEGSKA (reference sequence). V lost 4 bases, J lost 3 bases, and 9 bases lay in between. The CDR3 nucleotides read TGCAGTGCTAAACACCGCGACACTGAAGCTTTCTTT. Amino acids: CSAKHRDTEAFF.

This clonotype has a handful of counts. The V and J genes are TRBV29-1 and TRBJ2-5; unclear D gene. Germline loops: CDR1 SQVTM, CDR2 ANQGSEA. The CDR3 sequence is 12 residues long. Trimming took off 4 bases at V and 3 bases at J, with 9 bases between the two ends. Here the CDR3 reads CSVGAPKETQYF. In nucleotides, the CDR3 is TGCAGCGTTGGGGCCCCAAAAGAGACCCAGTACTTC.

The rearrangement links TRBV5-4 to TRBJ2-7, with 9 bases identical to TRBD2. The CDR3 covers 16 residues. Germline-derived CDR1 and CDR2 are SGHNT and YYREEE (reference sequence). The J segment lost 2 bases and the V segment lost 1 base, leaving 7 bases of the junction unmatched. In DNA form, the CDR3 reads TGTGCCAGCAGCTTGTTGGTGACTAGCGGAACCTACGAGCAGTACTTC. It codes for CASSLLVTSGTYEQYF.

This clonotype came up a few times. This rearrangement joins TRBV4-3 to TRBJ1-2, with D unclear. V lost 6 bases and J 0 bases, leaving 17 bases between the germline ends. The germline V gene encodes CDR1 LGHNA and CDR2 YSLEER. The CDR3 is 16 residues long. CDR3 residues: CASRETWTDTNYGYTF. DNA of the CDR3: TGCGCCAGCAGGGAAACTTGGACGGATACTAACTATGGCTACACCTTC.

The chain has TRBV7-3 and TRBJ2-5; 9 nucleotides agree with TRBD2. J gave up 5 bases and V 5 bases, and 9 bases lay outside the gene matches. This CDR3 spans 15 amino acids. Germline loops: CDR1 SGHTA, CDR2 FQGTGA. CDR3 amino acids: CASSQSGGRVETQYF. The CDR3 DNA sequence: TGTGCCAGCAGCCAAAGCGGGGGGCGGGTTGAGACCCAGTACTTC.

In nucleotides, the CDR3 is TGTGCCAGCAGTATCGGGACAGACCAAGAGACCCAGTACTTC. It translates to CASSIGTDQETQYF. The V gene is TRBV6-1, the J gene TRBJ2-5; TRBD1 agrees at 7 bases. The length of the CDR3 is 14 residues. J lost 0 bases, V lost 5 bases, and 3 bases had no gene match. CDR1 and CDR2 from the germline V gene are MNHNS and SASEGT.

Details on this clonotype: Being one base from a much bigger clone, this may be a read error. The CDR3 reads CASGLAGGQAKNIQYF. The CDR3 DNA reads TGTGCCAGCGGCTTAGCGGGTGGGCAGGCCAAAAACATTCAGTACTTC. This chain links TRBV7-2 with TRBJ2-7, with 7 bases identical to TRBD2. The J call may be faulty, since TRBJ2-4 better matches the DNA end. Germline CDR1 reads SGHTA; CDR2 reads FQGNSA. The CDR3 sequence is 16 residues long.

This clonotype was seen a handful of times. The chain joins TRBV2 to TRBJ1-4, with D uncertain. Trimming left V 3 bases short and J 7 bases short, with 15 bases between. CDR1 and CDR2 from the germline V gene are SNHLY and FYNNEI. This CDR3 contains 15 residues. CDR3 sequence (DNA): TGTGCCAGCAGTGAGACCGCCAGGACGGGTGAAAAACTGTTTTTT. Translation gives CASSETARTGEKLFF.

V usage is TRBV6-6 and J usage is TRBJ2-2; TRBD2 matches 11 bases. Germline loops: CDR1 MNHNY, CDR2 SVGAGI (reference sequence). The CDR3 runs 17 residues. The V gene end was trimmed by 6 bases and the J gene end by 3 bases; junction bases not matched to a gene: 9. The CDR3 loop reads CASRDPGTSGYTGELFF. In DNA, the CDR3 is TGTGCCAGCAGGGACCCCGGGACTAGCGGCTACACCGGGGAGCTGTTTTTT.

This clonotype was observed a few times. The J gene is TRBJ1-2, the V gene TRBV7-2; the D gene is possibly TRBD1 (6 bases). Trimming removed 0 bases from V and 5 bases from J, with 10 bases in between. The CDR3 consists of 14 residues. Germline CDR1 SGHTA, CDR2 FQGNSA. CDR3 amino acids: CASSLARDTYGYTF. CDR3 nucleotides: TGTGCCAGCAGCTTAGCCCGGGACACATATGGCTACACCTTC.

This chain joins TRBV7-8 and TRBJ2-3; 10 bases map to TRBD2. Looked up from germline, CDR1 is SGHVS and CDR2 is FQNEAQ. The V gene end was trimmed by 3 bases and the J gene end by 1 base; junction bases not matched to a gene: 7. The CDR3 sequence is 17 residues long. The CDR3 bases are TGTGCCAGCAGCTTTAGGACCGGGACTAGCGGCACAGATACGCAGTATTTT. This gives the protein CASSFRTGTSGTDTQYF. Based on the CDR3 plus reference TRBV7-8 and TRBJ2-3, the full variable domain is GAGVSQSPRYKVAKRGQDVALRCDPISGHVSLFWYQQALGQGPEFLTYFQNEAQLDKSGLPSDRFFAERPEGSVSTLKIQRTQQEDSAVYLCASSFRTGTSGTDTQYFGPGTRLTVL.